The 28 T cell receptor beta chains below come from one sample, sequenced in a study of Ad26.COV2.S vaccination and SARS-CoV-2 variants. The treatment is: some 19 received Ad26.COV2.S at low or high dose, single or two shots; roughly five received placebo; per-sample allocation not given. The samples were gathered on day 63 after the first injection of vaccine or placebo. Using immunoSEQ multiplex PCR, the repertoire was profiled, and TCRdb retains in-frame clones only, with some absent. The sample consists of about 400,000 clones, around nine tenths of them appearing once. Sequenced material: peripheral blood, taken in a trial of Ad26.COV2.S vaccine versus placebo. The receptors originated from a person aged 18-60 years who received the Ad26.COV2.S COVID-19 vaccine or a placebo.

J is TRBJ2-2 and V is TRBV7-2, with unresolved D. Germline V gives CDR1 SGHTA, CDR2 FQGNSA. The CDR3 has 14 amino acids. The germline V and J ends were trimmed by 1 base and 5 bases, with 8 bases remaining between them. The CDR3 loop reads CASSLGAGTGELFF. As DNA, the CDR3 is TGTGCCAGCAGCTTAGGGGCCGGAACCGGGGAGCTGTTTTTT.

The chain has TRBV6-5 and TRBJ1-2; tentative D call: TRBD1 (6 bases). The CDR3 spans 15 residues. In germline, CDR1 is MNHEY, CDR2 SVGAGI. Trimming took off 0 bases at V and 5 bases at J, with 13 bases between the two ends. The CDR3 coding sequence is TGTGCCAGCAGTTACTCGGGGGCGCGTCTATATGGCTACACCTTC. Its protein is CASSYSGARLYGYTF.

J is TRBJ1-4 and V is TRBV3-1 (or the pseudogene TRBV3-2); D call uncertain. Trimming took 3 bases from V and 5 from J, leaving 13 bases between them. The CDR3 loop spans 15 amino acids. Germline lookup yields CDR1 LGHDT and CDR2 YNNKEL (reference sequence). CDR3 amino acids: CASSQTLHGNEKLFF. DNA of the CDR3: TGTGCCAGCAGCCAGACCCTTCACGGGAATGAAAAACTGTTTTTT.

The V and J genes are TRBV18 and TRBJ2-3, with TRBD2 matching 12 bases. This CDR3 has 18 residues. V trimming: 3 bases; J trimming: 0 bases; junction bases outside the gene matches: 7. CDR1 KGHSH and CDR2 LQKENI come from the germline V gene. As DNA, the CDR3 is TGTGCCAGCTCACCTGGGCTAGCGGGGGGGTTGAGCACAGATACGCAGTATTTT. It translates to CASSPGLAGGLSTDTQYF. Drawing the rest from reference TRBV18 and TRBJ2-3, the complete variable domain is NAGVMQNPRHLVRRRGQEARLRCSPMKGHSHVYWYRQLPEEGLKFMVYLQKENIIDESGMPKERFSAEFPKEGPSILRIQQVVRGDSAAYFCASSPGLAGGLSTDTQYFGPGTRLTVL.

This sequence joins TRBV9 and TRBJ1-2; TRBD1 matches 8 bases. Unmatched junction bases numbered 4, after V lost 0 bases and J lost 6 bases. Germline loops: CDR1 SGDLS, CDR2 YYNGEE. This CDR3 is built from 14 residues. The CDR3: CASSVGDRRNGYTF. The CDR3 region has the DNA TGTGCCAGCAGCGTAGGGGACAGGAGGAATGGCTACACCTTC. Variable domain in full (rest from reference TRBV9 and TRBJ1-2): DSGVTQTPKHLITATGQRVTLRCSPRSGDLSVYWYQQSLDQGLQFLIQYYNGEERAKGNILERFSAQQFPDLHSELNLSSLELGDSALYFCASSVGDRRNGYTFGSGTRLTVV.

This clone was seen only once. The V and J genes are TRBV4-3 and TRBJ2-2; D is uncertain. This CDR3 has 13 amino acids. The germline V gene has CDR1 LGHNA and CDR2 YSLEER. V was cut by 1 base and J by 7 bases, with 7 bases left in between. The CDR3 coding sequence is TGCGCCAGCAGCCAAGTCCTTGGCGGGGAGCTGTTTTTT. Protein product: CASSQVLGGELFF.

The chain joins TRBV19 to TRBJ2-3, with D hard to call. CDR1 LNHDA and CDR2 SQIVND come from the germline V gene (reference sequence). The ends were cut back, 4 bases at V and 1 base at J, with 12 bases in the middle. The CDR3 is made up of 15 amino acids. CDR3 sequence: CASSTGFSGTDTQYF. The CDR3 nucleotides are TGTGCCAGTAGTACAGGCTTTTCCGGCACAGATACGCAGTATTTT.

This clone was recorded once. The chain has TRBV6-5 and TRBJ2-4; D ambiguous. The CDR3 has 14 residues. Germline values: CDR1 MNHEY, CDR2 SVGAGI. V shed 7 bases and J shed 6 bases, with 16 bases lying between them. CDR3 sequence reads: CASIPSYGRNIQYF. The CDR3 DNA sequence: TGTGCCAGCATTCCCTCGTACGGTCGAAACATTCAGTACTTC.

The genes are TRBV9 and TRBJ2-7; 8 positions agree with TRBD2. Per the germline V gene, CDR1 is SGDLS and CDR2 is YYNGEE. The CDR3 length is 14 residues. V dropped 2 bases and J dropped 3; count of bases not matched to a gene: 4. CDR3 region: CASSVAGLGYEQYF. The CDR3 DNA reads TGTGCCAGCAGCGTCGCGGGACTAGGCTACGAGCAGTACTTC.

This chain uses TRBV6-2 or TRBV6-3 with TRBJ2-1; 9 nucleotides line up with TRBD2. The germline CDR1 and CDR2 sequences are MNHEY and SVGEGT. The CDR3 contains 19 residues. With V trimmed by 2 bases and J by 2 bases, 13 bases remained unmatched. The CDR3 sequence is CASSYPPVSSSGTYNEQFF. The CDR3 bases are TGTGCCAGCAGTTACCCCCCCGTATCGTCTAGCGGGACCTACAATGAGCAGTTCTTC.

The chain employs TRBV10-3 and TRBJ1-2, with no clear D. Per the germline V gene, CDR1 is ENHRY and CDR2 is SYGVKD. CDR3 length: 12 residues. With 3 bases removed from V and 8 bases from J, the gap between germline ends came to 10 bases. This chain's CDR3 is CAISDKDEGYTF. For the CDR3, the DNA is TGTGCCATCAGTGACAAGGACGAGGGCTACACCTTC.

Only one count was recorded for this clone. The V and J genes are TRBV6-5 and TRBJ1-5; D perhaps matches TRBD1 (6 bases). Germline CDR1 and CDR2: MNHEY and SVGAGI. The V gene lost 6 bases and the J gene lost 3 bases, with 12 bases spanning the gap. This CDR3 region has 14 residues. The CDR3 DNA is TGTGCCAGCAGCCCCACAGGGAACAATCAGCCCCAGCATTTT. Translation: CASSPTGNNQPQHF.

The chain has TRBV4-1 and TRBJ1-4; unclear D gene. Germline loops: CDR1 MGHRA, CDR2 YSYEKL. Trimming cost V 6 bases and J 11 bases, with 10 bases left between them. The CDR3 is 11 amino acids. The chain's CDR3 is CASSNTGKLFF. The CDR3 DNA reads TGCGCCAGCAGTAACACTGGGAAACTGTTTTTT.

V gene TRBV7-9 combines with J gene TRBJ1-1; TRBD1 might be the D (6 bases). Trimming removed 6 bases from V and 1 base from J, with 9 bases in between. The germline gives CDR1 SEHNR, CDR2 FQNEAQ (reference sequence). The CDR3 extends over 13 amino acids. CDR3 bases: TGTGCCAGCAGTCCGACAGGGAACACTGAAGCTTTCTTT. It yields the protein CASSPTGNTEAFF. The full variable domain, completed using reference TRBV7-9 and TRBJ1-1, is DTGVSQNPRHKITKRGQNVTFRCDPISEHNRLYWYRQTLGQGPEFLTYFQNEAQLEKSRLLSDRFSAERPKGSFSTLEIQRTEQGDSAMYLCASSPTGNTEAFFGQGTRLTVV.

The rearrangement uses TRBV19 and TRBJ1-2; tentative D call: TRBD1 (5 bases). CDR3 size: 13 residues. Deletions cut 3 bases from V and 4 bases from J, with 9 bases between. The V gene's germline CDR1 is LNHDA and CDR2 SQIVND (reference sequence). The CDR3, as DNA: TGTGCCAGTAGTATCCCAGGGCCCTATGGCTACACCTTC. It is translated as CASSIPGPYGYTF.

In its sample, this clone was seen once. This rearrangement joins TRBV28 to TRBJ2-3; 7 bases are a match to TRBD1. Per the germline V gene, CDR1 is MDHEN and CDR2 is SYDVKM. There are 15 residues in the CDR3. J gave up 1 base and V 7 bases, and 8 bases lay outside the gene matches. CDR3 bases: TGTGCCAGCACCCCGGACAGGACACGCACAGATACGCAGTATTTT. It codes for CASTPDRTRTDTQYF.

The genes are TRBV4-1 and TRBJ2-7; D unclear. V was pared by 0 bases and J by 0 bases, with 21 bases between. The CDR3 loop spans 19 amino acids. CDR1 and CDR2 from the germline V gene are MGHRA and YSYEKL. The CDR3 coding sequence is TGCGCCAGCAGCCAAGATGAGGCGGCTACGATATTACCCTCCTACGAGCAGTACTTC. Encoded protein: CASSQDEAATILPSYEQYF.

This sequence joins TRBV7-8 and TRBJ2-7; D remains ambiguous. CDR1 and CDR2 (germline): SGHVS, FQNEAQ. The CDR3 spans 14 residues. Trimming took off 0 bases at V and 2 bases at J, with 8 bases between the two ends. The CDR3 loop reads CASSLAPQTYEQYF. The CDR3, as DNA: TGTGCCAGCAGCTTAGCGCCGCAGACCTACGAGCAGTACTTC.

This chain joins TRBV6-2 or TRBV6-3 and TRBJ2-5; no clear D gene. The germline CDR1 and CDR2 sequences are MNHEY and SVGEGT. Trimming left V 5 bases short and J 1 base short, with 17 bases between. CDR3 size: 16 residues. CDR3 loop: CASSRNPGPTQETQYF. The CDR3 region has the DNA TGTGCCAGCAGTCGTAATCCGGGCCCCACCCAAGAGACCCAGTACTTC.

The CDR3 DNA follows: TGTGCCAGCAGCTCGCAGAGGGGTGATGAAAAACTGTTTTTT. This gives the protein CASSSQRGDEKLFF. The chain links TRBV7-9 to TRBJ1-4; possibly TRBD1 for D (5 bases). Per germline, CDR1 SEHNR and CDR2 FQNEAQ (reference sequence). There are 14 residues in the CDR3. Trimming pared 4 bases from V and 6 bases from J, leaving 12 bases between.

The CDR3 here is CASGQGISPLHF. CDR3 nucleotide sequence: TGTGCCAGTGGACAGGGGATTTCACCCCTCCACTTT. The chain has TRBV19 and TRBJ1-6; 9 bases align to TRBD1. The V segment lost 8 bases and the J segment 9 bases; nucleotides outside the gene matches: 2. The CDR3 length is 12 residues. Germline V lookup: CDR1 LNHDA, CDR2 SQIVND (reference sequence).

This chain uses TRBV6-2 or TRBV6-3 with TRBJ1-1; D perhaps matches TRBD1 (6 bases). The CDR3 runs to 15 residues. The germline gives CDR1 MNHEY, CDR2 SVGEGT. Trimming took off 5 bases at V and 5 bases at J, with 18 bases between the two ends. This chain's CDR3 is CASSQYSQGTTEAFF. The CDR3 DNA reads TGTGCCAGCAGTCAGTATTCACAGGGAACTACTGAAGCTTTCTTT.

V gene TRBV7-9 combines with J gene TRBJ2-7, with D hard to call. The CDR3 consists of 13 residues. Trimming pared 2 bases from V and 2 bases from J, leaving 7 bases between. Germline assignment: CDR1 SEHNR and CDR2 FQNEAQ (reference sequence). CDR3 loop: CASSLYPTYEQYF. The CDR3 DNA reads as TGTGCCAGCAGCTTATACCCTACCTACGAGCAGTACTTC.

The genes are TRBV5-1 and TRBJ2-7; the match to TRBD2 covers 11 bases. The V and J ends lost 3 bases and 2 bases, in that order; junction bases with no gene match: 4. CDR3 length equals 15 residues. Germline CDR1 is SGHRS and CDR2 is YFSETQ. CDR3 amino acids: CASSSTSGGPYEQYF. DNA for the CDR3: TGCGCCAGCAGCTCTACTAGCGGGGGACCCTACGAGCAGTACTTC.

This clone has only a few counts. A much more abundant neighbour one base away suggests this may be a read error. The sample holds other DNA sequences that translate to the same CDR3. The chain's CDR3 is CASSEGSGGADTQYF. The CDR3, as DNA: TGTGCCAGCAGTGAAGGTAGCGGGGGGGCCGATACGCAGTATTTT. The chain joins TRBV6-1 to TRBJ2-3; 11 bases are shared with TRBD2. Germline loops: CDR1 MNHNS, CDR2 SASEGT. This CDR3 contains 15 residues. The V segment lost 1 base and the J segment 6 bases; nucleotides outside the gene matches: 3.

CDR3 in amino acids: CASSSGVSSYEQYF. The CDR3 DNA reads TGTGCCAGCAGCTCAGGGGTAAGCTCCTACGAGCAGTACTTC. The chain recombines TRBV5-4 with TRBJ2-7, with a weak D call TRBD1 (6 bases). CDR3 length: 14 residues. The V and J ends lost 3 bases and 0 bases respectively, with 10 bases between them. Germline CDR1 is SGHNT and CDR2 is YYREEE (reference sequence).

This clone was seen only a few times. This chain uses TRBV11-3 with TRBJ2-2, with TRBD1 identical over 7 bases. The CDR3 loop spans 19 amino acids. The V segment lost 3 bases and the J segment 4 bases; nucleotides outside the gene matches: 17. Germline assignment: CDR1 SGHNT and CDR2 YENEEA. The CDR3 loop is CASSLVGTALLGSTGELFF. CDR3 DNA sequence: TGTGCCAGCAGCTTGGTCGGGACAGCCCTCTTGGGAAGCACCGGGGAGCTGTTTTTT.

The gene calls are TRBV2 and TRBJ2-7; D ambiguous. Germline CDR1 and CDR2: SNHLY and FYNNEI. The V gene lost 8 bases and the J gene lost 5 bases, with 19 bases spanning the gap. The CDR3 consists of 14 residues. CDR3 bases: TGTGCCAGCGGTCTCAACGCGGTCGCCGACGAGCAGTACTTC. It specifies CASGLNAVADEQYF.